This T cell receptor (beta chain) was observed in a study of blood T cell repertoires in COVID-19. The CDR3 consists of 15 residues. Per germline, CDR1 SEHNR and CDR2 FQNEAQ (reference sequence). J lost 4 bases, V lost 5 bases, and 3 bases had no gene match. Authors' processing steps: Amplified reference gene primers provided the basis for estimating nucleated cell counts. Assay: immunoSEQ multiplex PCR; the TCRdb copy retains only in-frame clones and omits some. V, J and clone size are taken as reported in that table, and D and trimming were inferred from the DNA itself. The sample yields 200,000 to 300,000 clones, 75% to 90% seen once.

The chain uses TRBV7-9 and TRBJ1-6, with 9 nucleotides matching TRBD1. The sequencing sample was made of peripheral blood. This receptor was identified in a man aged 55-75 years who had recovered from COVID-19. For the CDR3, the DNA is TGTGCCAGCAGCCTGGGACAGGGTTATAATTCACCCCTCCACTTT. It yields the protein CASSLGQGYNSPLHF.